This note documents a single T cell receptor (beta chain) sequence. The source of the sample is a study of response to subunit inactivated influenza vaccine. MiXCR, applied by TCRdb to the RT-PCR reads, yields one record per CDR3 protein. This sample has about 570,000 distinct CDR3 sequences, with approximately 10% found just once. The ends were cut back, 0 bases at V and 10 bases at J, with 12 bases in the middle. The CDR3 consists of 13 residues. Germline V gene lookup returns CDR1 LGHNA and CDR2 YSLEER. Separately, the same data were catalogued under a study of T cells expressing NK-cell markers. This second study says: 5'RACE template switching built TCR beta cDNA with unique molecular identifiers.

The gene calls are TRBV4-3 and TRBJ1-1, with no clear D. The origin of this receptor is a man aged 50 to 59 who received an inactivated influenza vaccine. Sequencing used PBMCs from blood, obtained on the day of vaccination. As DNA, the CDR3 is TGCGCCAGCAGCCAAGAGGGAGGATCGGCAGCTTTCTTT. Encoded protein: CASSQEGGSAAFF.